The 8 T cell receptor beta chains presented below share a single source sample, sequenced in a study of shared clonotypes between healthy human individuals. The assay was immunoSEQ multiplex PCR, and TCRdb's table has in-frame clones only and misses some. The sample contains over 1.5 million clones, approximately 98% of which appear only once. Specimen: naive CD4+ T cells sorted from blood. Subset noted: CD45RA+ positively selected. The receptors derive from a man in his thirties or forties in good health.

This chain uses TRBV29-1 with TRBJ2-5; no clear D. The CDR3 is 15 residues long. Germline lookup yields CDR1 SQVTM and CDR2 ANQGSEA. The V and J ends lost 4 bases and 0 bases respectively, with 15 bases between them. The CDR3 sequence is CSVAKNQLYQETQYF. Here the CDR3 DNA reads TGCAGCGTTGCTAAAAACCAACTGTACCAAGAGACCCAGTACTTC.

V gene TRBV25-1 combines with J gene TRBJ2-5; no definite D call. CDR3 length: 14 amino acids. The V gene's germline CDR1 is MGHDK and CDR2 SYGVNS. With 2 bases removed from V and 1 base from J, the gap between germline ends came to 8 bases. The CDR3 DNA is TGTGCCAGCAGTGAAGCTAGAACCCAAGAGACCCAGTACTTC. Translation gives CASSEARTQETQYF.

V usage is TRBV2 and J usage is TRBJ1-5; weak D call: TRBD1 (5 bases). Trimming cost V 4 bases and J 6 bases, with 22 bases left between them. This CDR3 comprises 17 residues. Germline V gene data show CDR1 as SNHLY and CDR2 as FYNNEI. As DNA, the CDR3 is TGTGCCAGCAGTGGGGGGACGTTGCGGGGTTTGGGTCAGCCCCAGCATTTT. This gives the protein CASSGGTLRGLGQPQHF.

This sequence joins TRBV29-1 and TRBJ2-5; TRBD1 or TRBD2 may be the D gene (5 bases each). The CDR3 is made up of 14 amino acids. The germline V gene has CDR1 SQVTM and CDR2 ANQGSEA. Trimming removed 8 bases from V and 4 bases from J, with 20 bases in between. CDR3 amino acids: CSSALTPGTETQYF. CDR3 coding DNA: TGCAGCTCGGCTCTGACCCCAGGGACAGAGACCCAGTACTTC.

This chain links TRBV7-2 with TRBJ2-1; TRBD1 is a possible D gene (6 bases). Germline V CDR1 and CDR2: SGHTA, FQGNSA. V was shortened by 5 bases and J by 7 bases, with 12 bases between the two germline ends. This CDR3 spans 13 amino acids. CDR3 protein: CASSQQGLNEQFF. The CDR3 DNA is TGTGCCAGCAGCCAACAGGGTCTGAATGAGCAGTTCTTC.

V and J are TRBV6-6 and TRBJ2-7; D uncertain. From germline, CDR1 is MNHNY and CDR2 SVGAGI (reference sequence). V was shortened by 0 bases and J by 6 bases, with 12 bases between the two germline ends. This CDR3 is built from 14 residues. The CDR3 DNA reads TGTGCCAGCAGTTACTCGAGCCCCTCACCCGAGCAGTACTTC. Protein sequence: CASSYSSPSPEQYF.

The genes are TRBV4-1 and TRBJ2-1; 10 bases match TRBD2. Trimming removed 0 bases from V and 4 bases from J; junction bases left unmatched: 9. The germline gives CDR1 MGHRA, CDR2 YSYEKL. This CDR3 comprises 18 residues. The CDR3: CASSQDLASGSRYNEQFF. The CDR3 DNA sequence: TGCGCCAGCAGCCAAGATTTGGCTAGCGGGAGTCGGTACAATGAGCAGTTCTTC.

This clone appeared once. The chain uses TRBV10-1 and TRBJ1-3; TRBD1 is a possible D gene (6 bases). CDR3 length: 15 amino acids. Looked up from germline, CDR1 is WNHNN and CDR2 is SYGVQD (reference sequence). The germline V and J ends were trimmed by 6 bases and 0 bases, with 12 bases remaining between them. This chain's CDR3 is CASRPDRSSGNTIYF. In DNA, the CDR3 is TGCGCCAGCAGGCCCGACAGGAGCTCTGGAAACACCATATATTTT.